This passage covers 5 T cell receptor beta chains from one sample sequenced in a study of CD8+CD57+ T cells in acquired aplastic anemia. Selection for sequencing was limited to patients who had shown CD8+CD57+ cell expansion by flow cytometry. The TCR beta profiling, which covered VDJ combination and CDR3 sequence, was carried out using genomic DNA as the template. TCRdb reprocessed the reads via MiXCR and lists one record per CDR3 protein. Of about 200,000 distinct CDR3 sequences in the sample, approximately 51% were seen once. The sample taken for sequencing was sorted CD4+, CD8+, or CD8+CD57+ T cells (not recorded which) from PBMCs. Source of these receptors: a human donor with aplastic anemia.

The chain carries TRBV11-3 and TRBJ2-7; 9 bases fit TRBD1. Germline lookup yields CDR1 SGHNT and CDR2 YENEEA. Losses at the gene ends were 5 bases for V and 1 base for J; bases not matched to a gene: 6. The CDR3 runs to 15 residues. CDR3 region: CASSDGTGISYEQYF. The CDR3 nucleotides read TGTGCCAGCAGCGACGGGACAGGGATATCCTACGAGCAGTACTTC.

J is TRBJ1-6 and V is TRBV2, with D possibly matching TRBD1 (6 bases). The CDR3 has 19 amino acids. Germline V gives CDR1 SNHLY, CDR2 FYNNEI. With 5 bases removed from V and 13 bases from J, the gap between germline ends came to 33 bases. Here the CDR3 DNA reads TGTGCCAGCAGTTACGACCCGGGACACCGGTTGGACGGTTTTCCGCCCCTCCACTTT. Protein: CASSYDPGHRLDGFPPLHF.

In its sample, this clonotype was seen many times. The V and J genes are TRBV4-1 and TRBJ2-7; 15 bases fit TRBD2. The CDR3 runs to 17 residues. Losses at the gene ends were 4 bases for V and 5 bases for J; bases not matched to a gene: 9. Germline V CDR1 and CDR2: MGHRA, YSYEKL. CDR3 bases: TGCGCCAGCAGCCGACCCGGGACTAGCGGGGGGAGGAACGAGCAGTACTTC. Amino acids: CASSRPGTSGGRNEQYF.

The V call is TRBV2, the J call TRBJ2-1; D is undetermined. CDR3 length: 13 residues. V was pared by 5 bases and J by 8 bases, with 13 bases between. From germline, CDR1 is SNHLY and CDR2 FYNNEI. CDR3 loop: CASSLSPVYEQFF. The CDR3 DNA sequence: TGTGCCAGCAGTTTGAGCCCAGTCTATGAGCAGTTCTTC.

CDR3 loop: CAIRKTGSTDTQYF. The CDR3 nucleotides are TGTGCCATCAGGAAGACAGGGAGCACAGATACGCAGTATTTT. The gene calls are TRBV10-3 and TRBJ2-3, with 7 bases matching TRBD1. J lost 0 bases, V lost 6 bases, and 3 bases had no gene match. CDR3 length: 14 amino acids. In germline, CDR1 is ENHRY, CDR2 SYGVKD.